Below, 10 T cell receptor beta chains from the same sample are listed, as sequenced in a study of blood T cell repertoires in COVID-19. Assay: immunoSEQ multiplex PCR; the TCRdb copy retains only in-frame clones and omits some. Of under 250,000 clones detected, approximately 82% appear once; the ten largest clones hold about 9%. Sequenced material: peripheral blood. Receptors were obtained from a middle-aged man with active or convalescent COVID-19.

This CDR3 reads CASSFTGIWEETQYF. The CDR3 region has the DNA TGTGCCAGCAGCTTCACAGGGATTTGGGAAGAGACCCAGTACTTC. This sequence joins TRBV11-1 and TRBJ2-5, with a possible D match to TRBD1 (6 bases). V lost 3 bases and J lost 3, with 14 bases in between. Germline V CDR1 and CDR2: SGHAT, FQDESV (reference sequence). The CDR3 is 15 amino acids.

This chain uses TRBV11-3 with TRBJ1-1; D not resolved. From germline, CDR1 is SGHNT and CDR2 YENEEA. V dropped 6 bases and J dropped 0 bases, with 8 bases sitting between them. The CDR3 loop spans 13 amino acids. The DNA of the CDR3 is TGTGCCAGCAGTGGAGAAATGAACACTGAAGCTTTCTTT. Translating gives CASSGEMNTEAFF.

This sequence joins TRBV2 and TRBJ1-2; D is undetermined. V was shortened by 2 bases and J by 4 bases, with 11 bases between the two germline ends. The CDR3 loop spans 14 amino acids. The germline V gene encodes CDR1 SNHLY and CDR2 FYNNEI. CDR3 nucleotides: TGTGCCAGCAGTGAAAAGGCGGATTCCTATGGCTACACCTTC. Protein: CASSEKADSYGYTF.

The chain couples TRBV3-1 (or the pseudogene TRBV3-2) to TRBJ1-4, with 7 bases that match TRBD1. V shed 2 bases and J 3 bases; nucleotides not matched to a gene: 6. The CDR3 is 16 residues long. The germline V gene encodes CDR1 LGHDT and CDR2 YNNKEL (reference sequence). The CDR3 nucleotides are TGTGCCAGCAGCCAAACCCCGGGACAGTCTAATGAAAAACTGTTTTTT. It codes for CASSQTPGQSNEKLFF.

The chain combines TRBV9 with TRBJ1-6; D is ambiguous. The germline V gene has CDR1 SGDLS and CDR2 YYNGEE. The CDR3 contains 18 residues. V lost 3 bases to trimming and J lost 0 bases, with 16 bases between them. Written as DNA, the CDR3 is TGTGCCAGCAGCGATAATCCTCAGATGCCCTCCTATAATTCACCCCTCCACTTT. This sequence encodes CASSDNPQMPSYNSPLHF.

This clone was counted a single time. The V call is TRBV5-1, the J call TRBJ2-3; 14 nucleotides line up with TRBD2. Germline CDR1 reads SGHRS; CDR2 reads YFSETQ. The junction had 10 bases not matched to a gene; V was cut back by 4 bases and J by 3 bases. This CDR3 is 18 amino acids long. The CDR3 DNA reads TGCGCCAGCAGCACCGGACTAGCGGGGGGTGTGAAGACAGATACGCAGTATTTT. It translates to CASSTGLAGGVKTDTQYF.

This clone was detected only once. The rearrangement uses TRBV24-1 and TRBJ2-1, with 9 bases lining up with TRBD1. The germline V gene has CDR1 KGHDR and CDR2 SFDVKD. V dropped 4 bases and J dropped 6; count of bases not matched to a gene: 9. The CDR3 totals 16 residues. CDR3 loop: CATSDARTGDGNEQFF. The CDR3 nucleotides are TGTGCCACCAGTGACGCACGGACAGGGGATGGCAATGAGCAGTTCTTC.

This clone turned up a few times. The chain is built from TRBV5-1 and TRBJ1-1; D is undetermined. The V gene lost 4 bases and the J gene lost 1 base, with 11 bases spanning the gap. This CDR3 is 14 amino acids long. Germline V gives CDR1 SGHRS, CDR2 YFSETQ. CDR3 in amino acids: CASSGAVKNTEAFF. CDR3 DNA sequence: TGCGCCAGCAGCGGTGCAGTCAAGAACACTGAAGCTTTCTTT.

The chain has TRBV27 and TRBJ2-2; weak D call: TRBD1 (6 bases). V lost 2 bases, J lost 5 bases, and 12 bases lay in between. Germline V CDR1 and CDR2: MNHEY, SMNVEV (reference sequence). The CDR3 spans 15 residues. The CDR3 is CASSLGTIITGELFF. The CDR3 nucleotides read TGTGCCAGCAGTTTAGGGACAATCATTACCGGGGAGCTGTTTTTT.

The CDR3 nucleotides are TGCGCCAGCAGCCGGGGACAGGGCTACGAGCAGTACTTC. This gives the protein CASSRGQGYEQYF. The rearrangement uses TRBV4-1 and TRBJ2-7; TRBD1 agrees at 9 bases. The trim removed 4 bases at V and 3 bases at J, leaving 1 base unmatched. This CDR3 spans 13 amino acids. Germline CDR1 MGHRA, CDR2 YSYEKL.